This TCR beta chain was observed in a study of blood T cell repertoires in COVID-19. The wider study: Samples of COVID-19 (acute and convalescent) were obtained from the United States, Italy and Spain. In each case, the material was cDNA or gDNA derived from T cells, B-cell-depleted T cells, or PBMCs.

A single count supports this clone. The repertoire was sequenced with immunoSEQ multiplex PCR; TCRdb's copy has only in-frame clones and lacks some. Of just under 100,000 clones in the sample, more than 70% were seen once. Sequenced input: peripheral blood. The TCR sequence derives from a woman aged 55-70 years in a cohort sampled during active or convalescent COVID-19.

The CDR3 spells CASKSGGRDYGYTF. DNA of the CDR3: TGCGCCAGCAAATCGGGGGGCCGAGACTATGGCTACACCTTC. The chain recombines TRBV10-1 with TRBJ1-2, with D possibly TRBD1 on 6 matching bases. The germline CDR1 and CDR2 sequences are WNHNN and SYGVQD (reference sequence). The CDR3 totals 14 residues. Trimming cost V 7 bases and J 3 bases, with 15 bases left between them.